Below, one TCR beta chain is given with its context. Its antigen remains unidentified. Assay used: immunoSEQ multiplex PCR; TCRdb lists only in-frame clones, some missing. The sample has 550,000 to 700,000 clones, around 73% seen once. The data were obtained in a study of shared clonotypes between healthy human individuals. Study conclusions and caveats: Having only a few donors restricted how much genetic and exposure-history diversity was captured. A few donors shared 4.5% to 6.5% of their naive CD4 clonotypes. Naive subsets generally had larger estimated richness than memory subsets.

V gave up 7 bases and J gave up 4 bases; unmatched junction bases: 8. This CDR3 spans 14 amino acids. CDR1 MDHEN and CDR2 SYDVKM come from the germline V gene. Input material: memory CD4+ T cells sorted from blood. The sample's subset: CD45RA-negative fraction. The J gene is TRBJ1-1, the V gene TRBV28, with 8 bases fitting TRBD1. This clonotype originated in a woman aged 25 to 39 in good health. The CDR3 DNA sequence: TGTGCCAGCACCCGTACAGGGGGGATCACTGAAGCTTTCTTT. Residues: CASTRTGGITEAFF.